This TCR beta chain was obtained from a study of a mutant IDH1 vaccine in newly diagnosed glioma. The protocol was immunoSEQ multiplex PCR, while the TCRdb copy is restricted to in-frame clones and leaves out a portion. Altogether tens of thousands of clones are present, less than 90% being singletons, with the ten largest covering 4% to 5.5%. This sample's time point: baseline, week 1 (first vaccination visit). Treatment defined: pre-vaccination baseline after standard-of-care therapy. CDR1 is SGHRS, CDR2 YFSETQ, per germline. The V and J ends lost 4 bases and 3 bases respectively, with 8 bases between them. The CDR3 is made up of 12 amino acids.

This chain joins TRBV5-1 and TRBJ2-7, with D unresolved. The receptor comes from a woman aged 40-49 years with glioma. The sequencing here drew on PBMCs, taken from a glioma patient treated with radiotherapy, temozolomide or both. The chain's CDR3 is CASSPGNYEQYF. Here the CDR3 DNA reads TGCGCCAGCAGCCCAGGAAACTACGAGCAGTACTTC.